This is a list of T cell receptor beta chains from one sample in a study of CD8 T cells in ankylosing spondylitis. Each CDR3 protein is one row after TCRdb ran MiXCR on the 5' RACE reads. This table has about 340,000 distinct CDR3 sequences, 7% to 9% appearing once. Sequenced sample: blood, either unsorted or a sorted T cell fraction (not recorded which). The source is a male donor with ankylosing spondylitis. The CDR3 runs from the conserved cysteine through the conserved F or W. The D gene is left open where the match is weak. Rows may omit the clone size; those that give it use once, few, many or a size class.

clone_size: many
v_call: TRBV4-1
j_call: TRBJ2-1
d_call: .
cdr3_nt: TGCGCCAGCAGACCGCAGGGGTGGGTTTACAATGAGCAGTTCTTC
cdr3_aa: CASRPQGWVYNEQFF

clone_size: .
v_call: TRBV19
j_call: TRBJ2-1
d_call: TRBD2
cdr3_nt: TGTGCCAGTAAATTCCAGCGGGATTCTAATGAGCAGTTCTTC
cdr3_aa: CASKFQRDSNEQFF

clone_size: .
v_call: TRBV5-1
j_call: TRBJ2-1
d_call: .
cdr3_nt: TGCGCCAGCAGCTTGGAAAGAATGAGCTCCTACAATGAGCAGTTCTTC
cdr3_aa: CASSLERMSSYNEQFF

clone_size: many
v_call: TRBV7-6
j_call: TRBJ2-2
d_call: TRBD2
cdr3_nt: TGTGCCAGCAGCTTGGGCACTAGCGGTAACACCGGGGAGCTGTTTTTT
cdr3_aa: CASSLGTSGNTGELFF

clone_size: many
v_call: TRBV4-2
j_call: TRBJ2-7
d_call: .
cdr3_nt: TGTGCCAGCAGCGACGGGGACATCTCCTACGAGCAGTACTTC
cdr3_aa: CASSDGDISYEQYF

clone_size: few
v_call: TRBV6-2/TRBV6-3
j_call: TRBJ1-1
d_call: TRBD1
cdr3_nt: TGTGCCAGCAGGGACGGACAGGCCCTAAGGGAAGCTTTCTTT
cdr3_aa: CASRDGQALREAFF

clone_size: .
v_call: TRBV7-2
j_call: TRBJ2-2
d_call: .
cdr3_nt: TGTGCCAGCAGCTATACAGGTCCCGCGAACACCGGGGAGCTGTTTTTT
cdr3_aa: CASSYTGPANTGELFF

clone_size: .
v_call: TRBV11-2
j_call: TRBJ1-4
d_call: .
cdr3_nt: TGTGCCAGCAGCCCCTCAGGCGGGGTCCCTAATGAAAAACTGTTTTTT
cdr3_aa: CASSPSGGVPNEKLFF

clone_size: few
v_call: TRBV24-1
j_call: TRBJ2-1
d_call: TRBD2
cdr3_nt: TGTGCCACCAGTGACCCATCTAGCGGACGAGGGGAGCAGTTCTTC
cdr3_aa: CATSDPSSGRGEQFF

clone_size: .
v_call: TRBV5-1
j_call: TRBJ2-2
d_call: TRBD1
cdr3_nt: TGCGCCAGCAGCTGGACGGGACAGTACAACACCGGGGAGCTGTTTTTT
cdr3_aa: CASSWTGQYNTGELFF

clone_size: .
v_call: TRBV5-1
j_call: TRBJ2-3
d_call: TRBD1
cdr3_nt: TGCGCCAGCAGCCCGGAGGGACAGGGGGCGAGAGATACGCAGTATTTT
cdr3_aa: CASSPEGQGARDTQYF

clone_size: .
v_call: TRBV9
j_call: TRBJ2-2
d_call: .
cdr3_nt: TGTGCCAGCAGCGTAGGAGGGGCGGGACAAGACCTCCACTCCACCGGGGAGCTGTTTTTT
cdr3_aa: CASSVGGAGQDLHSTGELFF

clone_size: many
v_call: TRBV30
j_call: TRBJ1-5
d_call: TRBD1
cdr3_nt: TGTGCCTGGAGTCCGGGACAGAATCAGCCCCAGCATTTT
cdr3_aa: CAWSPGQNQPQHF

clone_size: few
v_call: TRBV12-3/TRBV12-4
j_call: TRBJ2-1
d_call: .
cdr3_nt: TGTGCCAGCAGTTTATGGCAGGGGGGCCTCAATGAGCAGTTCTTC
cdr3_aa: CASSLWQGGLNEQFF

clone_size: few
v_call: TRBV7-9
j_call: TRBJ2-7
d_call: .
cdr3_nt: TGTGCCAGCAGCCCAAGGGAGTTCTACGAGCAGTACTTC
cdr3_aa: CASSPREFYEQYF

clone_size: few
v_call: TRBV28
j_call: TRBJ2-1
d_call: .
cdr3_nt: TGTGCCAGCACCCCATGGGGCAGAGCCTACAATGAGCAGTTCTTC
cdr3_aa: CASTPWGRAYNEQFF

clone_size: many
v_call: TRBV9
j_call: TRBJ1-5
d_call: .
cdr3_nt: TGTGCCAGCAGCGTTAGCGGTAATAGCAATCAGCCCCAGCATTTT
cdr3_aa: CASSVSGNSNQPQHF

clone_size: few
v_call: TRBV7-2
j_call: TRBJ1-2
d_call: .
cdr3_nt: TGTGCCAGCAGCTTACAGATCACTTCCTATGGCTACACCTTC
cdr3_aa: CASSLQITSYGYTF

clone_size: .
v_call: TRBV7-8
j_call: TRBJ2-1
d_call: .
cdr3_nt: TGTGCCAGCAGCTCCCGGGACATAGGAAACTCCTACAATGAGCAGTTCTTC
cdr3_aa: CASSSRDIGNSYNEQFF

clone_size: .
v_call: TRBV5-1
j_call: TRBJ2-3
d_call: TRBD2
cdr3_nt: TGCGCCGGCAGCCGGGAGCCGGGACTACCTCGGGATACGCAGTATTTT
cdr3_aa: CAGSREPGLPRDTQYF

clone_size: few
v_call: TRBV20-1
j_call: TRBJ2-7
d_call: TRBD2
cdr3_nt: TGCAGTGCCAGACGGGCCGGGACTACCGCCTACGAGCAGTACTTC
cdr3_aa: CSARRAGTTAYEQYF

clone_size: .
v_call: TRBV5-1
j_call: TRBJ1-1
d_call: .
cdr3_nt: TGCGCCAGCACCAAAGACAAGAACACTGAAGCTTTCTTT
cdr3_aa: CASTKDKNTEAFF

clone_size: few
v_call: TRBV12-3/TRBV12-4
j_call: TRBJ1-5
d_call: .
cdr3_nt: TGTGCCAGCAGACTCACAGGGAGTCAGCCCCAGCATTTT
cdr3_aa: CASRLTGSQPQHF

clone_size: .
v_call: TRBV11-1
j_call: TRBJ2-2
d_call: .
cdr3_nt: TGTGCCAGCAGCCCCCTCAAAAACACCGGGGAGCTGTTTTTT
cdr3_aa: CASSPLKNTGELFF

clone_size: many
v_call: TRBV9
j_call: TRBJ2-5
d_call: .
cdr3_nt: TGTGCCAGCAGCGTAAGCCTAACTTGGCAAGAGACCCAGTACTTC
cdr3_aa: CASSVSLTWQETQYF

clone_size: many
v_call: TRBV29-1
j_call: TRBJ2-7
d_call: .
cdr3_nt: TGCAGCTGTTCAGGGGGGTCCTACGAGCAGTACTTC
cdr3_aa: CSCSGGSYEQYF

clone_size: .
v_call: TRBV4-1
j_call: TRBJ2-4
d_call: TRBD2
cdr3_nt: TGCGCCAGCAGCCAGGATCGGGGAGGGCGGTGGGGGGACATTCAGTACTTC
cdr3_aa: CASSQDRGGRWGDIQYF

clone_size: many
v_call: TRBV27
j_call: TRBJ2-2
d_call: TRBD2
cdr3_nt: TGTGCCAGCACCACCCTCCTTTTAGCGGGAGGGCAGGCCGGGGAGCTGTTTTTT
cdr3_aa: CASTTLLLAGGQAGELFF

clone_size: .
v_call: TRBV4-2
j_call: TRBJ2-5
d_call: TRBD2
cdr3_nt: TGTGCCAGCAGCCAAGGGGGACTAGCGGACAAAGAGACCCAGTACTTC
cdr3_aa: CASSQGGLADKETQYF

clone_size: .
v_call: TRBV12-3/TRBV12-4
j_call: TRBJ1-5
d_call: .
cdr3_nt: TGTGCCAGCAGTTTAGGGCCTCCCGGGGGCCGTAATCAGCCCCAGCATTTT
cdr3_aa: CASSLGPPGGRNQPQHF

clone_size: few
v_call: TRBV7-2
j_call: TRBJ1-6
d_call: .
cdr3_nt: TGTGCCAGCAGCTTAGCGGGCCCACCCAATTCACCCCTCCACTTT
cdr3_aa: CASSLAGPPNSPLHF

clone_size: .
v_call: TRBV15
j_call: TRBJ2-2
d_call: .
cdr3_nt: TGTGCCACCAGCAGGGGGACCAGGGGAACTTTAAAACTAAACACCGGGGAGCTGTTTTTT
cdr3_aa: CATSRGTRGTLKLNTGELFF

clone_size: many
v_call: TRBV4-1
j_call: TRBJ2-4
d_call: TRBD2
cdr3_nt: TGCGCCAGCAGCCAAGAGTTGAGTAGCGGGAGGGTTACGGCCAAAAACATTCAGTACTTC
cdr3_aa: CASSQELSSGRVTAKNIQYF

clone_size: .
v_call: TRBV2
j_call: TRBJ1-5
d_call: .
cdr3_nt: TGTGCCAGCAGTGATCAGGTCCAGCGGAATCAGCCCCAGCATTTT
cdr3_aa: CASSDQVQRNQPQHF

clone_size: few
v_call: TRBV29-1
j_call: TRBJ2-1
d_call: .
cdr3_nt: TGCAGCGTTGTTTCGTTCGGCGGGGTAGTCTTC
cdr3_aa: CSVVSFGGVVF

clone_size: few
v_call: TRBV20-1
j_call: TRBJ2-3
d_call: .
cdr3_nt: TGCAGTGCTAGCCAGAGCACAGATACGCAGTATTTT
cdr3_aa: CSASQSTDTQYF

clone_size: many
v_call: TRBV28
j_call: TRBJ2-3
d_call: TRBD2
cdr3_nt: TGTGCCAGCAGTACCGGACTAGCTGGCACAGATACGCAGTATTTT
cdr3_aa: CASSTGLAGTDTQYF

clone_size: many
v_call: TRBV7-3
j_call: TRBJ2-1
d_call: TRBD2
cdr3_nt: TGTGCCAGCAGCTCCCATAGCGGGAGAGTCTCCTACAATGAGCAGTTCTTC
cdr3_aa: CASSSHSGRVSYNEQFF

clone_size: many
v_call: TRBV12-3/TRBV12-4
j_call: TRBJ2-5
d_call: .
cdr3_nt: TGTGCCAGCAGCGACAGACAAGAGACCCAGTACTTC
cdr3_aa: CASSDRQETQYF

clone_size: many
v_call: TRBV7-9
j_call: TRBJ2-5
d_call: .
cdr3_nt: TGTGCCAGCAGCTTAGCCCCCAGGGGCGGTGAGACCCAGTACTTC
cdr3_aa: CASSLAPRGGETQYF

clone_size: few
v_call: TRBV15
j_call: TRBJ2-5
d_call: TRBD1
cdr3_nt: TGTGCCACCAACAGGGGCCAAGAGACCCAGTACTTC
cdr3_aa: CATNRGQETQYF

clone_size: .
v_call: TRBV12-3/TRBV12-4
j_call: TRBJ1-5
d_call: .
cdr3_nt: TGTGCCAGCAGTTTACAGGGATTTCGGCAGCCCCAGCATTTT
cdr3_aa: CASSLQGFRQPQHF

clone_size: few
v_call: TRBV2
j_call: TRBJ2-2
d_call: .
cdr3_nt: TGTGCCAGCAGCTCCACTGGAACGGTCACCGGGGAGCTGTTTTTT
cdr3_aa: CASSSTGTVTGELFF

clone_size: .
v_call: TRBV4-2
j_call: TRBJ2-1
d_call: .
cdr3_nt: TGTGCCAGCAGCCAAGATCCTAGCACCCTAAAGTTCTTC
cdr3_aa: CASSQDPSTLKFF